These 16 T cell receptor beta chains originate from one sample sequenced in a study of T-cell memory formation after mild COVID-19. TCRdb ran MiXCR on the 5' RACE reads and lists one entry per CDR3 protein. The sample records hundreds of thousands of distinct CDR3 sequences, about 20% being singletons. Sequencing was done on a sample of PBMCs or a T cell subset sorted from them (not recorded which). The origin of the receptors is an adult woman who had mild COVID-19 (a few samples of this study predate the infection). Cell type and time point are not known.

This clonotype occurred many times. The V call is TRBV12-3 or TRBV12-4, the J call TRBJ2-7; 8 positions agree with TRBD1. This CDR3 region has 13 residues. Trimming at V came to 5 bases and at J to 3 bases, leaving 3 bases not matched to a gene. The CDR3 sequence: CASSHGQGYEQYF. CDR3 DNA sequence: TGTGCCAGCAGTCATGGACAGGGCTACGAGCAGTACTTC.

The chain joins TRBV30 to TRBJ1-5; D unresolved. Germline V gene data show CDR1 as GTSNPN and CDR2 as SVGIG (reference sequence). This CDR3 has 13 residues. With 2 bases removed from V and 0 bases from J, the gap between germline ends came to 5 bases. In nucleotides, the CDR3 is TGTGCCTGGAGTCAGGATAGCAATCAGCCCCAGCATTTT. As protein: CAWSQDSNQPQHF.

The gene calls are TRBV13 and TRBJ2-3; the D gene is possibly TRBD2 (6 bases). The CDR3 runs 14 residues. The germline V gene encodes CDR1 PRHDT and CDR2 FYEKMQ (reference sequence). Trimming removed 4 bases from V and 4 bases from J, with 12 bases in between. The CDR3 nucleotides are TGTGCCAGCAGCTCTGCCCCGGGGGCAGATACGCAGTATTTT. Translating gives CASSSAPGADTQYF.

The chain uses TRBV15 and TRBJ2-6; the match to TRBD2 covers 7 bases. This CDR3 is 17 amino acids long. V shed 5 bases, J shed 2 bases, and the junction held 9 bases outside the gene matches. CDR1 and CDR2 (germline): LNHNV, YYDKDF (reference sequence). CDR3 coding DNA: TGTGCCACCAGCGGGGGGAGGGGTTCGGCTGGGGCCAACGTCCTGACTTTC. It yields the protein CATSGGRGSAGANVLTF.

The rearrangement uses TRBV11-2 and TRBJ1-1, with 7 bases identical to TRBD1. With 3 bases clipped from V and 0 bases from J, the junction kept 4 bases outside the gene matches. The germline V gene encodes CDR1 SGHAT and CDR2 FQNNGV. The length of the CDR3 is 15 residues. The CDR3 loop is CASSLTGLMNTEAFF. CDR3 in DNA: TGTGCCAGCAGCTTGACAGGGCTCATGAACACTGAAGCTTTCTTT.

V and J are TRBV6-5 and TRBJ2-3; TRBD2 agrees at 10 bases. CDR1 and CDR2 (germline): MNHEY, SVGAGI. This CDR3 spans 15 amino acids. V dropped 6 bases and J dropped 7; count of bases not matched to a gene: 10. CDR3 coding DNA: TGTGCCAGCAGGGCCTTGAGCGGGGGGGGAAATACGCAGTATTTT. Residues: CASRALSGGGNTQYF.

The chain employs TRBV5-1 and TRBJ2-1; no definite D call. CDR3 length equals 14 residues. The V end was cut by 0 bases, the J end by 9 bases, with 13 bases between. Germline lookup yields CDR1 SGHRS and CDR2 YFSETQ. CDR3 region: CASSLVADPGEQFF. The CDR3 region has the DNA TGCGCCAGCAGCTTGGTGGCGGATCCTGGTGAGCAGTTCTTC.

The chain couples TRBV6-1 to TRBJ2-3, with 7 bases lining up with TRBD1. CDR3 length: 13 amino acids. Germline CDR1 MNHNS, CDR2 SASEGT. Trimming at V came to 7 bases and at J to 6 bases, leaving 7 bases not matched to a gene. The DNA for the CDR3 is TGTGCCAGCAACTACGACAGGGTCGATACGCAGTATTTT. This translates into CASNYDRVDTQYF.

The rearrangement uses TRBV2 and TRBJ2-7; no reliable D call. Germline V gene data show CDR1 as SNHLY and CDR2 as FYNNEI. Trimming cost V 4 bases and J 0 bases, with 10 bases left between them. CDR3 length: 14 amino acids. The CDR3: CASSGNPGSYEQYF. Here the CDR3 DNA reads TGTGCCAGCAGTGGAAACCCCGGCTCCTACGAGCAGTACTTC.

The gene calls are TRBV4-1 and TRBJ2-5; D unresolved. This CDR3 contains 14 residues. Germline CDR1 MGHRA, CDR2 YSYEKL. Trimming took off 4 bases at V and 2 bases at J, with 11 bases between the two ends. The CDR3: CASSPKRIQETQYF. Here the CDR3 DNA reads TGCGCCAGCAGCCCCAAACGGATTCAAGAGACCCAGTACTTC.

This clonotype was observed at least ten times. The V and J genes are TRBV12-3 or TRBV12-4 and TRBJ2-1, with TRBD2 matching over 7 bases. The V and J ends lost 8 bases and 3 bases, in that order; junction bases with no gene match: 10. The CDR3 extends over 15 amino acids. This CDR3 reads CASATLAARYNEQFF. In DNA, the CDR3 is TGTGCCAGCGCGACTCTAGCGGCCCGCTACAATGAGCAGTTCTTC.

V is TRBV6-6 and J is TRBJ2-4; tentatively, D is TRBD1 (5 bases). Per the germline V gene, CDR1 is MNHNY and CDR2 is SVGAGI (reference sequence). The CDR3 is 15 amino acids. Trimming left V 2 bases short and J 4 bases short, with 12 bases between. CDR3 sequence reads: CASSYGQGRKNIQYF. CDR3 nucleotides: TGTGCCAGCAGTTACGGGCAGGGCCGAAAAAACATTCAGTACTTC.

V is TRBV7-9 and J is TRBJ2-1, with 7 bases aligning to TRBD2. Trimming at V came to 5 bases and at J to 3 bases, leaving 7 bases not matched to a gene. This CDR3 comprises 15 residues. Germline V CDR1 and CDR2: SEHNR, FQNEAQ (reference sequence). CDR3 protein: CASSPRDYHYNEQFF. The CDR3 region has the DNA TGTGCCAGCAGCCCCCGGGACTACCACTACAATGAGCAGTTCTTC.

In its sample, this clonotype was seen a few times. The genes are TRBV6-4 and TRBJ2-2; weak D call: TRBD1 (7 bases). V was shortened by 0 bases and J by 5 bases, with 16 bases between the two germline ends. Germline CDR1 MRHNA, CDR2 SNTAGT. This CDR3 spans 17 amino acids. This chain's CDR3 is CASSDSGGQIRTGELFF. In DNA form, the CDR3 reads TGTGCCAGCAGTGACTCGGGGGGACAGATAAGGACCGGGGAGCTGTTTTTT.

This clonotype occurred many times. A read error may account for a junction end that differs from germline. The genes are TRBV5-1 and TRBJ2-7; 10 bases are a match to TRBD1. CDR1 and CDR2 (germline): SGHRS, YFSETQ. The CDR3 is 13 residues long. This CDR3 reads CASSLDRGYEQYF. DNA for the CDR3: TGTGCCAGCAGCTTGGACAGGGGGTACGAGCAGTACTTC.

The rearrangement joins TRBV3-1 to TRBJ2-3; D is undetermined. The CDR3 is 15 amino acids. Trimming took 1 base from V and 0 from J, leaving 8 bases between them. Germline V lookup: CDR1 LGHDT, CDR2 YNNKEL (reference sequence). The CDR3 nucleotides are TGTGCCAGCAGCCAAGGGTCGACTAGCACAGATACGCAGTATTTT. This gives the protein CASSQGSTSTDTQYF.